This T cell receptor (beta chain) comes out of a study of T cells in Graves' hyperthyroidism and ophthalmopathy. Study-wide results and limits: Appearing also in blood were most of the thyroid clonotypes expanded above 0.001.

Diagnosis of hyperthyroidism was new in patients aged 18 to 65, and its duration was under 2 months. The investigators amplified TCR beta CDR3 regions from RNA transcripts. Initially, a first-round RT-PCR of the TCR CDR3 employed the HTBI primer set. In TCRdb, the multiplex PCR reads were re-called with MiXCR into one record per CDR3 protein. The repertoire holds some 700,000 distinct CDR3 sequences, with approximately 15% as singletons. A remark on this clonotype: Its antigen is undetermined. Since a much larger clone is just one base distant, this may be a read error.

V was pared by 0 bases and J by 0 bases, with 11 bases between. CDR1 and CDR2 from the germline V gene are GTSNPN and SVGIG (reference sequence). This CDR3 is built from 15 residues. Sequencing was done on a sample of blood. The origin of this receptor is a man aged 50-60 years with Graves' hyperthyroidism. The chain uses TRBV30 and TRBJ1-1, with unresolved D. Written as DNA, the CDR3 is TGTGCCTGGAGTGTATCTCACAGAATGAACACTGAAGCTTTCTTT. This codes for CAWSVSHRMNTEAFF.